The 5 T cell receptor beta chains in this list originate from one sample, sequenced in a study of OX40 agonist ivuxolimab in advanced cancers. Sequenced by immunoSEQ multiplex PCR; TCRdb stores in-frame clones only, minus some. Among 70,000 to 80,000 clones, over 90% were seen once, and the ten largest hold about 6.6%. This material consisted of CD4+ or CD8+ T cells sorted from blood, taken in a trial of the OX40 agonist ivuxolimab. Receptors were obtained from an adult with an advanced solid tumor such as melanoma, head and neck, liver or kidney cancer.

This CDR3 is CASSLGTSGGKAYEQYF. In DNA, the CDR3 is TGTGCCAGCAGCTTAGGGACTAGCGGAGGGAAGGCCTACGAGCAGTACTTC. The V call is TRBV7-6, the J call TRBJ2-7; 10 positions match TRBD2. After removal of 1 base from V and 2 bases from J, the junction contained 8 bases not matched to a gene. This CDR3 is 17 amino acids long. Germline V lookup: CDR1 SGHVS, CDR2 FNYEAQ.

The gene calls are TRBV9 and TRBJ1-1; D is unclear. V lost 0 bases and J 4 bases, leaving 13 bases between the germline ends. Per germline, CDR1 SGDLS and CDR2 YYNGEE. The CDR3 is 15 residues long. The CDR3 DNA is TGTGCCAGCAGCGTAGAGATAGGGATCGGCACTGAAGCTTTCTTT. Protein product: CASSVEIGIGTEAFF. Together with reference TRBV9 and TRBJ1-1, the CDR3 gives the full variable domain: DSGVTQTPKHLITATGQRVTLRCSPRSGDLSVYWYQQSLDQGLQFLIQYYNGEERAKGNILERFSAQQFPDLHSELNLSSLELGDSALYFCASSVEIGIGTEAFFGQGTRLTVV.

The chain joins TRBV27 to TRBJ1-5; D gene unclear. The CDR3 is 12 residues long. Trimming stripped 4 bases from V and 9 bases from J, with 10 bases between. Germline loops: CDR1 MNHEY, CDR2 SMNVEV (reference sequence). CDR3 amino acids: CASSSPGRPQHF. CDR3 DNA sequence: TGTGCCAGCAGTTCCCCTGGGAGGCCCCAGCATTTT.

The chain has TRBV5-1 and TRBJ2-3; 10 nucleotides line up with TRBD1. The CDR3 has 18 amino acids. Germline V gives CDR1 SGHRS, CDR2 YFSETQ. With 3 bases clipped from V and 4 bases from J, the junction kept 14 bases outside the gene matches. The chain's CDR3 is CASSSFPHGTGEADTQYF. The DNA for the CDR3 is TGCGCCAGCAGCTCCTTCCCTCACGGGACAGGGGAAGCAGATACGCAGTATTTT. Using reference TRBV5-1 and TRBJ2-3 for the parts outside the CDR3, the full variable domain is KAGVTQTPRYLIKTRGQQVTLSCSPISGHRSVSWYQQTPGQGLQFLFEYFSETQRNKGNFPGRFSGRQFSNSRSEMNVSTLELGDSALYLCASSSFPHGTGEADTQYFGPGTRLTVL.

CDR3 coding DNA: TGTGCCGCCCGAGCAGGCCCAGATACGCAGTATTTT. Protein sequence: CAARAGPDTQYF. The chain couples TRBV2 to TRBJ2-3; D unresolved. This CDR3 spans 12 amino acids. Germline V CDR1 and CDR2: SNHLY, FYNNEI. V lost 11 bases to trimming and J lost 4 bases, with 13 bases between them.